This T cell receptor (beta chain) was recorded in a study of T cells in Graves' hyperthyroidism and ophthalmopathy. On the study more broadly: Peripheral blood was obtained at initial diagnosis, preceding any treatment.

Trimming took 8 bases from V and 0 from J, leaving 5 bases between them. Germline CDR1 is SEHNR and CDR2 is FQNEAQ (reference sequence). The CDR3 spans 13 residues. Authors of the study amplified TCR beta CDR3 regions from RNA transcripts. HTBI primers were used for first-round RT-PCR of the TCR CDR3. Via MiXCR, TCRdb re-called the multiplex PCR reads, giving one row per CDR3 protein. The sample lists more than 350,000 distinct CDR3 sequences, more than 13% seen once, with 30% to 35% in the top ten. PBMCs were derived from roughly 10 ml fresh peripheral blood. This TCR came from a woman aged 25-40 years with Graves' hyperthyroidism. The J gene is TRBJ2-6, the V gene TRBV7-9, with D unresolved. The sample comprised blood. The DNA of the CDR3 is TGTGCCAGCTTTTACTCTGGGGCCAACGTCCTGACTTTC. It codes for CASFYSGANVLTF.